The 7 T cell receptor beta chains below come from one sample, sequenced in a study of CD8 T cells in Susac syndrome. When the RNA was reverse transcribed, random hexamers were used with an input of roughly 0.45 to 1 ug. TCRdb ran MiXCR on the immunoSEQ multiplex PCR reads and lists one entry per CDR3 protein. The sample gives 170,000 or so distinct CDR3 sequences, 94% of which show up once; 0.1% to 0.12% is in the top ten. Material: CD4+ T cells from PBMCs. The receptors come from a human donor with Susac syndrome.

The chain links TRBV24-1 to TRBJ2-7, with D possibly matching TRBD1 (5 bases). CDR1 KGHDR and CDR2 SFDVKD come from the germline V gene. V gave up 1 base and J gave up 0 bases, with 12 bases separating them. The CDR3 extends over 16 amino acids. In DNA, the CDR3 is TGTGCCACCAGTGATTTTAGACAGCTACTCTCCTACGAGCAGTACTTC. This codes for CATSDFRQLLSYEQYF.

In nucleotides, the CDR3 is TGCAGTGCTAGGGACCGACTAGCCGCGAGCTCCTACAATGAGCAGTTCTTC. As protein: CSARDRLAASSYNEQFF. The V and J genes are TRBV20-1 and TRBJ2-1; TRBD2 matches 7 bases. Germline assignment: CDR1 DFQATT and CDR2 SNEGSKA (reference sequence). The trim removed 3 bases at V and 0 bases at J, leaving 11 bases unmatched. CDR3 length equals 17 residues.

V usage is TRBV6-6 and J usage is TRBJ2-5, with TRBD2 matching over 7 bases. This CDR3 is 13 amino acids long. V dropped 6 bases and J dropped 5; count of bases not matched to a gene: 6. Germline V lookup: CDR1 MNHNY, CDR2 SVGAGI (reference sequence). The CDR3 region has the DNA TGTGCCAGCAGCCCATGGGGAGGGGAGACCCAGTACTTC. This sequence encodes CASSPWGGETQYF.

The chain employs TRBV5-1 and TRBJ1-2, with D possibly matching TRBD1 (6 bases). CDR1 is SGHRS and CDR2 is YFSETQ in the germline V gene. This CDR3 contains 14 residues. Trimming took 2 bases from V and 3 from J, leaving 11 bases between them. CDR3 bases: TGCGCCAGCAGCTTACCGAGACAGGACTATGGCTACACCTTC. It translates to CASSLPRQDYGYTF.

The chain uses TRBV5-1 and TRBJ1-6, with a tentative D call TRBD1 (6 bases). Germline lookup yields CDR1 SGHRS and CDR2 YFSETQ. The CDR3 is 15 residues long. V lost 2 bases to trimming and J lost 5 bases, with 11 bases between them. The CDR3 here is CASSFRDIDNSPLHF. The CDR3, as DNA: TGCGCCAGCAGCTTCCGGGACATCGATAATTCACCCCTCCACTTT.

V gene TRBV2 combines with J gene TRBJ2-2, with 8 positions matching TRBD1. The CDR3 runs 16 residues. The V and J ends lost 6 bases and 5 bases, in that order; junction bases with no gene match: 11. Germline V gene data show CDR1 as SNHLY and CDR2 as FYNNEI. This CDR3 is CASSVDRGGWTGELFF. CDR3 coding DNA: TGTGCCAGCAGCGTTGACAGGGGCGGATGGACCGGGGAGCTGTTTTTT.

The CDR3 nucleotides read TGTGCCTGGAGTGTAGGGGCCAGCACTGAAGCTTTCTTT. Translation gives CAWSVGASTEAFF. The rearrangement joins TRBV30 to TRBJ1-1; maybe TRBD1 (5 bases). The V and J ends lost 0 bases and 4 bases respectively, with 9 bases between them. The CDR3 extends over 13 amino acids. Germline CDR1 is GTSNPN and CDR2 is SVGIG (reference sequence).